This TCR beta chain originates from a study of blood T cell repertoires in COVID-19 (TCRdb year 2020). Broadly, across the study: Samples covering the acute and convalescent phases of COVID-19 were provided by collaborators in the United States, Italy and Spain. The prospective study material was composed of cDNA or gDNA derived from T cells, B-cell-depleted T cells, or PBMCs. Deeply sampled blood TCRbeta repertoires from subjects exposed to, actively infected with, or recovered from COVID-19 were included in the dataset. The repertoires were made available in a free public database intended to serve as a resource for research on the immune response to SARS-CoV-2. Samples came from the ongoing ImmuneRACE study (first 160 participants) plus 1,254 subjects from 6 global collaborators. The sample metadata nearly always contained a de-identified subject ID, COVID-19 status, age in years and sex. HLA class I and class II types, where available, came from metadata supplied by the sample provider rather than from assay-based typing.

Each collaborating institution followed its own protocols to collect whole blood in K2EDTA tubes. Collaborator samples were shipped for TCRbeta analysis as frozen whole blood, isolated PBMCs, or DNA extracted from either sample type. With respect to this clone: The antigen this receptor binds is unknown. Base qualities are not recorded, but no much larger clone differs from it by a single base.

General study outcomes and caveats: The amount of clinical and demographic metadata varied by source and participant and was provided uncurated.

The immunoSEQ Assay, a bias-controlled multiplex PCR, was used to amplify TCRbeta CDR3 regions from genomic DNA. In the authors' own workflow: The number of nucleated cells in each sample was estimated by amplification of reference gene primers within the assay. To quantify the absolute abundance of each unique TCRbeta CDR3 rearrangement, sequence reads were collapsed and filtered. For each sample, productive Simpson clonality was calculated as the square root of Simpson's diversity index over productive rearrangements. Imported from immuneACCESS, the table was reduced by TCRdb to in-frame sequences with V and J called. These copies leave out some clones; in studies compared against another copy, an unresolved V gene accounts for under half, and the cause of the remainder is not known. V and J calls and clone size are those listed in that table; D and trimming were worked out from the DNA. For this sample the table gives tens of thousands of clones, of which over 75% were detected only once. Of the sample, about 5% falls within the top ten clones.

The sequence came from a human donor in a cohort sampled during active COVID-19. Sequencing used peripheral blood.

This receptor carries the CDR3 CASSFSSSTGGNTIYF. DNA sequence: TGTGCCAGCAGTTTTAGTAGCTCCACGGGAGGAAACACCATATATTTT. This chain joins TRBV28 to TRBJ1-3; the D gene assignment is ambiguous. CDR1 is given as MDHEN and CDR2 as SYDVKM, both from the germline V gene. The CDR3 covers 16 residues, taking in both the cysteine and the phenylalanine. The CDR3 DNA has 48 bases and is translated from base 1. The V and J ends are trimmed by 3 bases and 4 bases, leaving 16 bases between them.